This TCR beta chain was recorded in a study of blood T cell repertoires in COVID-19. The table lists this clone with a count of one. The V gene end was trimmed by 1 base and the J gene end by 6 bases; junction bases not matched to a gene: 2. Germline-derived CDR1 and CDR2 are KGHSH and LQKENI. The CDR3 extends over 15 amino acids. Repertoires were generated with immunoSEQ multiplex PCR, while TCRdb's copy carries only in-frame clones and drops some. This sample has 24,000 or so clones, with around 86% found just once. The sample was peripheral blood. The chain has TRBV18 and TRBJ2-3, with 12 bases identical to TRBD2. The sequence derives from a woman of 80 years or more with acute or convalescent COVID-19. CDR3 nucleotides: TGTGCCAGCTCACCACGGGGGACTAGCGGGGATACGCAGTATTTT. Translation gives CASSPRGTSGDTQYF.